This T cell receptor beta chain stems from a study of T cell repertoires in cytomegalovirus infection. Study-wide background: It can be stated that public TCR beta signatures indicated CMV infection as well as a matching HLA type.

Using its own MiXCR run on the reads, TCRdb lists one record per CDR3 protein. The sample lists hundreds of thousands of distinct CDR3 sequences, roughly a sixth occurring once. Germline V CDR1 and CDR2: SGHRS, YFSETQ. The CDR3 is 12 amino acids. V shed 1 base and J shed 7 bases, with 9 bases lying between them. As to this clonotype: Its cognate antigen is unknown.

Regarding the study as a whole: Carriage of CMV together with the relevant HLA was identifiable through cumulative public TCR beta family frequency. CMV-specific TCR beta clonotypes restricted by HLA-C dominated the ex vivo response.

The sequencing sample was made of PBMCs. The J gene is TRBJ2-7, the V gene TRBV5-1; D is uncertain. The source is a human donor in good health (CMV status not recorded). Some clones in this sample may be carry-over from other donors' samples. CDR3 amino acids: CASSLQRTEQYF. The CDR3 DNA reads TGCGCCAGCAGCTTGCAAAGGACGGAGCAGTACTTC.